Detailed here is one T cell receptor (beta chain). As yet, its antigen is unknown. All donors participated as healthy donors of bone marrow. This sample stems from a study of cytomegalovirus exposure and HLA in healthy donors. The study, taken as a whole, reports: Reportedly, fewer N-insertions than the approximately 610-donor mean appeared in an Asian-associated ancestry cluster in a later analysis. In an earlier analysis, productive rearrangement rates for most beta V segments clustered near 87% or 30%. CMV serostatus was the sole immune exposure information available.

Germline V gives CDR1 KGHSH, CDR2 LQKENI. The ends were cut back, 2 bases at V and 6 bases at J, with 7 bases in the middle. This CDR3 spans 13 amino acids. Use of 60 Vbeta and 13 Jbeta primers characterized the PCR. Produced via immunoSEQ multiplex PCR; TCRdb's table is partial and in-frame only. This table lists roughly 120,000 clones. The TCR sequence derives from a man aged 30 to 39 in good health and CMV-seronegative. This chain uses TRBV18 with TRBJ2-2; unclear D gene. Input material: PBMCs. The CDR3 DNA is TGTGCCAGCTCACCAGCGGTCGCCGGGGAGCTGTTTTTT. This translates into CASSPAVAGELFF.